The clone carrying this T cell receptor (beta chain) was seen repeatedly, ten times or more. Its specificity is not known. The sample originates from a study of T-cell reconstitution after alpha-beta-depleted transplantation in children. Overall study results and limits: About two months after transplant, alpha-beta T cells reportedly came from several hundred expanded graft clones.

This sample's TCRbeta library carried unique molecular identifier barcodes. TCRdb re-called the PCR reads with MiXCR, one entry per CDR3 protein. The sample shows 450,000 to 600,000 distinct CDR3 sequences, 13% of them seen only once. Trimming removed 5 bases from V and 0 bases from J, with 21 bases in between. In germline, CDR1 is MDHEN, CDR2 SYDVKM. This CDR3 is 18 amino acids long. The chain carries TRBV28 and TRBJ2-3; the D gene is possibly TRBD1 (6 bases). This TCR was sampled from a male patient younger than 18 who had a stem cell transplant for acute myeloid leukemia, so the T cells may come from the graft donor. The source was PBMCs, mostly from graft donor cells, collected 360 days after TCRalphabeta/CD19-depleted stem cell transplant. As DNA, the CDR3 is TGTGCCAGCAGTCGTACACGAAACAGGGCAGAGAGCACAGATACGCAGTATTTT. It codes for CASSRTRNRAESTDTQYF.